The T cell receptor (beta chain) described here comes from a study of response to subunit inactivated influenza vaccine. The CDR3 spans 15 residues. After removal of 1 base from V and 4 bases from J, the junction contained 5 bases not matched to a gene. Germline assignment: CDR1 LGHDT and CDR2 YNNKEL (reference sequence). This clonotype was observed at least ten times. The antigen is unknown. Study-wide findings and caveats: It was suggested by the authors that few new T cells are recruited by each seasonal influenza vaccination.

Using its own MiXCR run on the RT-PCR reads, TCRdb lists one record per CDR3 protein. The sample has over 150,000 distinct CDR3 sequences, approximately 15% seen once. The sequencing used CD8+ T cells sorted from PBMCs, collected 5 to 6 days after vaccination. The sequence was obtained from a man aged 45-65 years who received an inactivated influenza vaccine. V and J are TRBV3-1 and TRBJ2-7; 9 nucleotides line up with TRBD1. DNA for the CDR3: TGTGCCAGCAGCCAAGTCCAACAGGGGGCTTACGAGCAGTACTTC. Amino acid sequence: CASSQVQQGAYEQYF.